This T cell receptor (beta chain) was sequenced for a study of blood T cell repertoires in COVID-19. The overall study: COVID-19 samples, acute and convalescent, were from the United States, Italy and Spain. The cDNA or gDNA used as material had been derived from T cells, B-cell-depleted T cells, or PBMCs.

In the source study's methods: The authors estimated nucleated cell counts from reference gene primer amplification. Profiled with immunoSEQ multiplex PCR; TCRdb holds only in-frame clones, not every one. That table furnishes V, J and clone size, whereas the DNA furnished D and trimming. Of more than 95,000 clones listed, around 81% are singletons. The V gene end was trimmed by 3 bases and the J gene end by 4 bases; junction bases not matched to a gene: 4. The germline V gene has CDR1 SGDLS and CDR2 YYNGEE. The CDR3 sequence is 15 residues long. A single count supports this clone. This chain uses TRBV9 with TRBJ2-1; TRBD2 agrees at 10 bases. Sequencing was carried out using peripheral blood. This sequence was found in a woman aged 45-65 years with acute or convalescent COVID-19. CDR3 DNA: TGTGCCAGCAGCGAAACTAGCGGGGTTTACAATGAGCAGTTCTTC. This translates into CASSETSGVYNEQFF.